Below are 15 T cell receptor beta chains sequenced from a single sample in a study of T cell changes during pregnancy in multiple sclerosis (dated by TCRdb to between 2017 and 2020). The library was obtained by the immunoSEQ multiplex PCR assay. TCRdb carries this immuneACCESS record with in-frame sequences only. Its versions omit some clonotypes, under half of them owing to an unresolved V gene in the studies checked, with the rest unexplained. Across this sample there are tens of thousands of clones, with 90% to 95% seen only once. The ten largest clonotypes hold roughly 0.7% of the sample. The source material was peripheral blood, sampled in the third trimester of pregnancy. These receptor sequences come from a female donor in good health, enrolled as a control in a pregnancy study.

The V gene is TRBV6-4, the J gene TRBJ2-6, with 9 bases that match TRBD1. V lost 0 bases to trimming and J lost 0 bases; unmatched junction nucleotides: 3. The length of the CDR3 is 18 residues. The germline V gene encodes CDR1 MRHNA and CDR2 SNTAGT. DNA for the CDR3: TGTGCCAGCAGTGACTCGGGGACAGGGCCCTCTGGGGCCAACGTCCTGACTTTC. Protein: CASSDSGTGPSGANVLTF.

The rearrangement links TRBV5-1 to TRBJ2-1; a possible D gene is TRBD2 (5 bases). The V gene's germline CDR1 is SGHRS and CDR2 YFSETQ. Deletions cut 0 bases from V and 7 bases from J, with 14 bases between. This CDR3 region has 15 residues. This CDR3 reads CASSLDGGVSNEQFF. The CDR3 DNA is TGCGCCAGCAGCTTGGATGGAGGAGTCTCGAATGAGCAGTTCTTC.

This clone was detected once. The chain is built from TRBV19 and TRBJ2-3; 13 bases agree with TRBD2. Unmatched junction bases numbered 0, after V lost 6 bases and J lost 3 bases. CDR3 size: 14 residues. Germline-derived CDR1 and CDR2 are LNHDA and SQIVND (reference sequence). CDR3 region: CASRTSGGTDTQYF. The CDR3 nucleotides are TGTGCCAGTAGGACTAGCGGGGGGACAGATACGCAGTATTTT. The full variable domain, completed using reference TRBV19 and TRBJ2-3, is DGGITQSPKYLFRKEGQNVTLSCEQNLNHDAMYWYRQDPGQGLRLIYYSQIVNDFQKGDIAEGYSVSREKKESFPLTVTSAQKNPTAFYLCASRTSGGTDTQYFGPGTRLTVL.

This clone was seen once. This chain joins TRBV19 and TRBJ1-2, with 7 bases identical to TRBD1. Germline-derived CDR1 and CDR2 are LNHDA and SQIVND (reference sequence). Germline trimming cut 3 bases from V and 7 bases from J; bases unmatched to any gene: 8. This CDR3 has 14 amino acids. CDR3: CASSIGTEGIGYTF. For the CDR3, the DNA is TGTGCCAGTAGTATTGGGACAGAGGGAATTGGCTACACCTTC.

The chain is built from TRBV28 and TRBJ2-7, with 12 bases matching TRBD1. The CDR3 is 17 amino acids. The germline gives CDR1 MDHEN, CDR2 SYDVKM. Unmatched junction bases numbered 11, after V lost 2 bases and J lost 6 bases. The CDR3 loop reads CASSLPPPGTGGAEQYF. The CDR3, as DNA: TGTGCCAGCAGTTTACCCCCCCCCGGGACAGGGGGCGCCGAGCAGTACTTC.

This sequence joins TRBV28 and TRBJ2-1; 7 nucleotides match TRBD2. V gave up 3 bases and J gave up 7 bases; unmatched junction bases: 9. The germline V gene encodes CDR1 MDHEN and CDR2 SYDVKM. This CDR3 comprises 15 residues. CDR3 DNA sequence: TGTGCCAGCAGTTTGTGGGAGCGGGATAGTAATGAGCAGTTCTTC. Translating it yields CASSLWERDSNEQFF. The full variable domain, in which reference TRBV28 and TRBJ2-1 provide the parts outside the CDR3, is DVKVTQSSRYLVKRTGEKVFLECVQDMDHENMFWYRQDPGLGLRLIYFSYDVKMKEKGDIPEGYSVSREKKERFSLILESASTNQTSMYLCASSLWERDSNEQFFGPGTRLTVL.

CDR3 loop: CASSYGTGISYEQYF. CDR3 in DNA: TGTGCCAGCAGTTACGGAACAGGTATCTCCTACGAGCAGTACTTC. The chain joins TRBV6-5 to TRBJ2-7; D is perhaps TRBD1 (5 bases). Germline-derived CDR1 and CDR2 are MNHEY and SVGAGI. V was pared by 2 bases and J by 0 bases, with 11 bases between. The CDR3 runs to 15 residues.

The CDR3, as DNA: TGCGCCAGCAGCTTGGATACTAGCGGGGGGCCAATTGGTACGCAGTATTTT. Translation: CASSLDTSGGPIGTQYF. The genes are TRBV5-1 and TRBJ2-3, with 12 bases identical to TRBD2. The ends lost 0 bases at V and 8 bases at J; junction bases unmatched: 10. In germline, CDR1 is SGHRS, CDR2 YFSETQ. The CDR3 runs 17 residues.

Of note for this clone: Distinct nucleotide sequences in the sample also encode this CDR3. This sequence joins TRBV28 and TRBJ1-5; D gene ambiguous. CDR1 and CDR2 (germline): MDHEN, SYDVKM. V was cut by 8 bases and J by 0 bases, with 17 bases left in between. The CDR3 sequence is 16 residues long. CDR3 loop: CASSPSGRDSNQPQHF. The CDR3 region has the DNA TGTGCCAGCTCACCAAGCGGGAGGGATAGCAATCAGCCCCAGCATTTT.

This clone was observed once. V gene TRBV25-1 combines with J gene TRBJ1-5; D is unresolved. Trimming took 3 bases from V and 4 from J, leaving 7 bases between them. CDR1 and CDR2 (germline): MGHDK, SYGVNS. This CDR3 region has 13 residues. As DNA, the CDR3 is TGTGCCAGCAGTGACAGGTTAAATCAGCCCCAGCATTTT. It specifies CASSDRLNQPQHF.

This chain uses TRBV18 with TRBJ2-2, with unresolved D. The CDR3 has 16 residues. Trimming cost V 1 base and J 4 bases, with 13 bases left between them. The V gene's germline CDR1 is KGHSH and CDR2 LQKENI. The CDR3 region is CASSPLVTTSTGELFF. In nucleotides, the CDR3 is TGTGCCAGCTCACCACTCGTGACAACTTCCACCGGGGAGCTGTTTTTT.

This rearrangement joins TRBV9 to TRBJ2-2, with 12 bases identical to TRBD2. Germline V lookup: CDR1 SGDLS, CDR2 YYNGEE. The CDR3 is made up of 16 amino acids. Trimming cost V 3 bases and J 5 bases; bases outside gene matches: 5. CDR3 sequence reads: CASSERGLAGTGELFF. The CDR3 nucleotides read TGTGCCAGCAGCGAGAGAGGACTAGCGGGAACCGGGGAGCTGTTTTTT.

This clone was detected once. The genes are TRBV7-2 and TRBJ1-3, with D hard to call. The germline V gene has CDR1 SGHTA and CDR2 FQGNSA. There are 16 residues in the CDR3. Trimming left V 1 base short and J 2 bases short, with 12 bases between. CDR3 protein: CASSLVGAGTGNTIYF. The CDR3 nucleotides read TGTGCCAGCAGCTTAGTGGGCGCGGGGACTGGAAACACCATATATTTT.

The chain joins TRBV11-2 to TRBJ2-3; TRBD2 matches at 8 bases. Germline V gene lookup returns CDR1 SGHAT and CDR2 FQNNGV. The V segment lost 0 bases and the J segment 4 bases; nucleotides outside the gene matches: 0. CDR3 length: 14 residues. For the CDR3, the DNA is TGTGCCAGCAGCTTAGACGGGGGGGCAGATACGCAGTATTTT. Amino acids: CASSLDGGADTQYF.

V and J are TRBV14 and TRBJ2-7; 8 nucleotides align to TRBD1. The CDR3 is 15 residues long. The V and J ends lost 4 bases and 2 bases, in that order; junction bases with no gene match: 7. The germline V gene has CDR1 SGHDN and CDR2 FVKESK. The DNA of the CDR3 is TGTGCCAGCAGCCGAGCCGGGACAGGACCCTACGAGCAGTACTTC. This sequence encodes CASSRAGTGPYEQYF.